This entry features one T cell receptor (beta chain) sequence. Its specificity is unknown. Full-length variable regions came from constant-region reverse primers plus semi-nested Nested Universal Primer A PCR. TCRdb re-called the 5' RACE reads through MiXCR, storing one row per CDR3 protein. The table lists tens of thousands of distinct CDR3 sequences, around 26% of them singletons, with about 2.2% in the top ten. Germline V gene lookup returns CDR1 SGHRS and CDR2 YFSETQ. Trimming removed 0 bases at V and 11 bases at J, with 23 bases between. This CDR3 is built from 16 residues. CD25-based Treg depletion was applied to purified naive CD4+ T cells. Study observations and caveats: Greatest tumor Treg TCR overlap was with tumor naive CD4+ cells.

The V gene is TRBV5-1, the J gene TRBJ1-1; D possibly corresponds to TRBD1 (6 bases). The sample taken for sequencing was naive CD4+ T cells sorted from blood. Subset reported: naive CD4+ T cells, CD4+CD45RA+CD25-. The TCR was taken from a female donor with breast cancer. The CDR3 nucleotides read TGCGCCAGCAGCTTGGCCATCGGGGGCTCTTCCCGTGAGGCTTTCTTT. Translating it yields CASSLAIGGSSREAFF.